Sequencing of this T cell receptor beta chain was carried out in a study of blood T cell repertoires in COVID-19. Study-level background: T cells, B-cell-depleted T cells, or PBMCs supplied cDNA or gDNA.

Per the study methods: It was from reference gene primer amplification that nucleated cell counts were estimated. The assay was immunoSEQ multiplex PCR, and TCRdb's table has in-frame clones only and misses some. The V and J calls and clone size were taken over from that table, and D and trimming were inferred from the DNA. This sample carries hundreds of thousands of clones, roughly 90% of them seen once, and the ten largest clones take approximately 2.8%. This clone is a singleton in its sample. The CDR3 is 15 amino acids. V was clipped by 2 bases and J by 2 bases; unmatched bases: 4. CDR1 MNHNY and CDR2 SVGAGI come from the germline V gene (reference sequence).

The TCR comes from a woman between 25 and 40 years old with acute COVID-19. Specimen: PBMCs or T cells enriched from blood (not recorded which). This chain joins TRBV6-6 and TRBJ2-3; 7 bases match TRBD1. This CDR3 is CASSYGGQITDTQYF. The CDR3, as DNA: TGTGCCAGCAGTTACGGGGGACAGATCACAGATACGCAGTATTTT.